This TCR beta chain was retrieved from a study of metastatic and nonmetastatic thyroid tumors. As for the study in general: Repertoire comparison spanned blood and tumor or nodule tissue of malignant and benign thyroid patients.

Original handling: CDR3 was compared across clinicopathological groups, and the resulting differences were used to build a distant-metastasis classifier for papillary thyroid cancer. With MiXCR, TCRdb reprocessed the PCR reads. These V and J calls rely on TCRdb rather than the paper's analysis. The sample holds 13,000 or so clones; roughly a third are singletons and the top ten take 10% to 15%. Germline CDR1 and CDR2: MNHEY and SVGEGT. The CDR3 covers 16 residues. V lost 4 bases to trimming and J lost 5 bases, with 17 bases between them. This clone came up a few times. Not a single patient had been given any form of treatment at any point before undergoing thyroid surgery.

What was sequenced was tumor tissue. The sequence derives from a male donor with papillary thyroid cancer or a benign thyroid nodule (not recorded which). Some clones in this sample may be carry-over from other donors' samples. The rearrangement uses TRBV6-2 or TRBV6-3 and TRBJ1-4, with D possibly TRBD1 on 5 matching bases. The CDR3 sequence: CASSSRDRTLNEKLFF. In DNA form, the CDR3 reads TGTGCCAGCAGTTCTCGGGACCGCACCCTGAATGAAAAACTGTTTTTT.